This T cell receptor (beta chain) stems from a study of vaccination and CD4 T cells after COVID-19. Looking at the study overall: Overlapping spike peptides served as the stimulus for the cells. These peptides came from SARS-CoV-2 and from the common cold coronaviruses HCoV-NL63, HCoV-OC43 and HCoV-229E.

With regard to this clonotype: The antigen is unknown.

Oncomine TCR Beta short-read sequencing was applied to DNA from cultured CD4+ T cells. It was from cultured CD4+ T cells that genomic DNA was extracted. TCRdb reprocessed the PCR reads with MiXCR, giving one entry per CDR3 protein. The sample has about 1,700 distinct CDR3 sequences, just under 70% seen once. This CDR3 region has 13 residues. The germline V and J ends were trimmed by 2 bases and 4 bases, with 5 bases remaining between them. Per germline, CDR1 SEHNR and CDR2 FQNEAQ (reference sequence). The treatment here: approximately nine-day PBMC culture with coronavirus spike peptide pools or control peptides (ViraFEST assay). With peptide pools, ViraFEST first expanded antigen-specific T cells and afterwards sequenced their TCRs.

The sequenced sample was CD4+ T cells from blood, cultured in vitro, obtained after SARS-CoV-2 vaccination. The receptor was isolated from a human donor who had recovered from COVID-19. This chain connects TRBV7-9 to TRBJ2-2; no clear D. DNA of the CDR3: TGTGCCAGCAGCTTATCGAGCACCGGGGAGCTGTTTTTT. Translated: CASSLSSTGELFF.